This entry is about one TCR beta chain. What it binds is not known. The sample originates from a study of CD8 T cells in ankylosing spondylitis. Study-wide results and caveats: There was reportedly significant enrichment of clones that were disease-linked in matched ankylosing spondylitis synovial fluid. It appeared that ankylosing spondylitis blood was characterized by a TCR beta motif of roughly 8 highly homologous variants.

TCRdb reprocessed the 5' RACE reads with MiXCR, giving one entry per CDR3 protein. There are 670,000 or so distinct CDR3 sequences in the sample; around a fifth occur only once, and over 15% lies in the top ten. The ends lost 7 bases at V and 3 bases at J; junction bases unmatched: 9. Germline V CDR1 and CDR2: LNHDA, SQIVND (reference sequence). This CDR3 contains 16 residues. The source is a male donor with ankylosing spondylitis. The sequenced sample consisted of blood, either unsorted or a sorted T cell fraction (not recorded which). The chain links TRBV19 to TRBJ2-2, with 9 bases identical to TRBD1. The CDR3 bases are TGTGCCAGTACCCCCGACAGGGGGATCGACACCGGGGAGCTGTTTTTT. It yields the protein CASTPDRGIDTGELFF. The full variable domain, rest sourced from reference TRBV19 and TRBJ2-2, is DGGITQSPKYLFRKEGQNVTLSCEQNLNHDAMYWYRQDPGQGLRLIYYSQIVNDFQKGDIAEGYSVSREKKESFPLTVTSAQKNPTAFYLCASTPDRGIDTGELFFGEGSRLTVL.